This T cell receptor beta chain was sequenced for a study of PD-1 blockade in classical Hodgkin lymphoma. The V and J ends lost 1 base and 1 base respectively, with 13 bases between them. In germline, CDR1 is SGHVS, CDR2 FQNEAQ. The CDR3 is made up of 16 amino acids. Time point noted: cycle 4 day 1 (C4D1), after 6 weeks of nivolumab. Autologous stem cell transplantation was followed by relapse in every patient, and brentuximab vedotin exposure varied. Only in-frame clones appear in the TCRdb table, and some are missing; sequencing was by immunoSEQ multiplex PCR. The sample lists about 90,000 clones, about nine tenths occurring once.

This sequence was found in a human donor with classical Hodgkin lymphoma. The V and J genes are TRBV7-8 and TRBJ2-5; possible D gene TRBD1, 5 bases. The sample consisted of peripheral blood mononuclear cells (PBMCs), taken before the fourth cycle of nivolumab. The CDR3 region has the DNA TGTGCCAGCAGCTTAGGGGCGACAGTCGTCCAAGAGACCCAGTACTTC. Translation: CASSLGATVVQETQYF.